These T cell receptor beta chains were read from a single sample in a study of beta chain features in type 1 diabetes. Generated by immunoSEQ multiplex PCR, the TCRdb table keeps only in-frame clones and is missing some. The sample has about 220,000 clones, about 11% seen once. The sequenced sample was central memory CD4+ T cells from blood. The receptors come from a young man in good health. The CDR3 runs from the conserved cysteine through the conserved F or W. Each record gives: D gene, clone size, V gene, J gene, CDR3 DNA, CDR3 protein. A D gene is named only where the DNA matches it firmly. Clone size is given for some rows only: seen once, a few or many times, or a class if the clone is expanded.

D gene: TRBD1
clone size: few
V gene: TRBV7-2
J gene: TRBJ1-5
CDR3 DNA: TGTGCCAGCAGCGCGCCGACAGGGGGGAGGGAGCCCCAGCATTTT
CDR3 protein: CASSAPTGGREPQHF

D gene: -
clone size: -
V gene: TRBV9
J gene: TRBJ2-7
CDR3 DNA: TGTGCCAGCAGTCGAGACCGTTCCACCTCCTACGAGCAGTACTTC
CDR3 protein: CASSRDRSTSYEQYF

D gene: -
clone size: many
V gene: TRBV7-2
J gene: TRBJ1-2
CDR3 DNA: TGTGCCAGCAGCTCCCCCGTTTTGGGTGGCTACACCTTC
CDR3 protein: CASSSPVLGGYTF

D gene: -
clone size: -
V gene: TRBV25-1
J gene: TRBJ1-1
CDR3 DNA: TGTGCCAGCAGTGTGCAGGGGAGGACTGAAGCTTTCTTT
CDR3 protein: CASSVQGRTEAFF

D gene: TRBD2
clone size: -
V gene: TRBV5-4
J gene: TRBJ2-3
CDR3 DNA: TGTGCCAGCAGCCCCAGAGCGGGAGTAGTCACAGATACGCAGTATTTT
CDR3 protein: CASSPRAGVVTDTQYF

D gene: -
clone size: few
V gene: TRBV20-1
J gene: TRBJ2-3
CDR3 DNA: TGCAGTGGACTAGTTTCAGATACGCAGTATTTT
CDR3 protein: CSGLVSDTQYF

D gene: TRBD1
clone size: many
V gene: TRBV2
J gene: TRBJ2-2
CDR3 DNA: TGTGCCAGCAGTACACAGGGGGCCGGGGAGCTGTTTTTT
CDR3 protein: CASSTQGAGELFF

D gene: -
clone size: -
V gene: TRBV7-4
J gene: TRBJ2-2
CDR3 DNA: TGTGCCAGCAGCTTAGGTCTTCGGCTGTTTTTT
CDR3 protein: CASSLGLRLFF

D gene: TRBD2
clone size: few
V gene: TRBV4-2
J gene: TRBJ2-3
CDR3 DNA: TGTGCCAGCAGCCCCCAGGGACTAGCGGGTTTTCCTAGCACAGATACGCAGTATTTT
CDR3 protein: CASSPQGLAGFPSTDTQYF

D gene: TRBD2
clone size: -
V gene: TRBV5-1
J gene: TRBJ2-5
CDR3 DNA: TGCGCCAGCAGCCCTCTAGCGGGAGGACAAGAGACCCAGTACTTC
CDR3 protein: CASSPLAGGQETQYF

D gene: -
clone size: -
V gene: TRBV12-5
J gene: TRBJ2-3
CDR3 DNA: TGTGCTAGTGGTTTGGTACTAATGACAGATACGCAGTATTTT
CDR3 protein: CASGLVLMTDTQYF

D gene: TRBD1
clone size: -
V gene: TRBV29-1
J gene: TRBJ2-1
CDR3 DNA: TGCAGCGTTGATAGACAGGGCCTCTACAATGAGCAGTTCTTC
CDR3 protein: CSVDRQGLYNEQFF

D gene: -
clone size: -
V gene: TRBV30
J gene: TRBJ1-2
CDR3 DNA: TGTGCCTGGAGTCATGAGGCGTATGGCTACACCTTC
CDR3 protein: CAWSHEAYGYTF

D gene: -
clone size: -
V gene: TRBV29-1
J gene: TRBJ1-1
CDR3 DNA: TGCAGCGTAGAAGAGCGGTCGGGGACTGAAGCTTTCTTT
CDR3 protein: CSVEERSGTEAFF

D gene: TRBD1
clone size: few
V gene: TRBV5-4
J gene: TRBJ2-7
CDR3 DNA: TGTGCCAGCAGCTTGGAGGGGGCCTACTCCTACGAGCAGTACTTC
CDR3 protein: CASSLEGAYSYEQYF

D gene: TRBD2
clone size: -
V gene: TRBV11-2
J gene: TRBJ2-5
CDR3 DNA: TGTGCCAGCAGCTTTAGGCTAGCGGGAGTGCGAGAGACCCAGTACTTC
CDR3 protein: CASSFRLAGVRETQYF

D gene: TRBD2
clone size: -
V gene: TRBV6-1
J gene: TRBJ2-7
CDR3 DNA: TGTGCCAGCAGAGATAGCGGGCGGTACGAGCAGTACTTC
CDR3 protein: CASRDSGRYEQYF

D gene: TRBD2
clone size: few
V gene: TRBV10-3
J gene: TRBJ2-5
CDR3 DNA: TGTGCCATCAAGAGGAGCGGGAGCCAAGAGACCCAGTACTTC
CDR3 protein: CAIKRSGSQETQYF

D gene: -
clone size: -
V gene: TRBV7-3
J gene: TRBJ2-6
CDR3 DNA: TGTGCCAGCAGCTCCTCGGACAGCCTCTCTGGGGCCAACGTCCTGACTTTC
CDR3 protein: CASSSSDSLSGANVLTF

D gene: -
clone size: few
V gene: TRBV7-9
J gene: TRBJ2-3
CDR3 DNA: TGTGCCAGCAGCGCCGACGGTGGGAAAGGAGATACGCAGTATTTT
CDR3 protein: CASSADGGKGDTQYF

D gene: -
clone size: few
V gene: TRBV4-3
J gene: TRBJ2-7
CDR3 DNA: TGCGCCAGCAGCCAAGGCCGGATGAGCTCCTACGAGCAGTACTTC
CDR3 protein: CASSQGRMSSYEQYF

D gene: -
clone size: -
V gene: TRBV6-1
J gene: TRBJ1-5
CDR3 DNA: TGTGCCAGCAGTGATGTAGGGTGGCGTCAGCCCCAGCATTTT
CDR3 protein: CASSDVGWRQPQHF

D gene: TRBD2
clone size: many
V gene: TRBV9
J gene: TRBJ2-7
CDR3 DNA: TGTGCCAGCAGCGTAGGATGGGGGACTAGCGGGACCAACCAGCAGTACGAGCAGTACTTC
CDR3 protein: CASSVGWGTSGTNQQYEQYF

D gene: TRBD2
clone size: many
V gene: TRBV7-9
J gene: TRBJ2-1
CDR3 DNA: TGTGCCAGCAGTTCCCAACGGGGACTAGCGGGAGTAAATGAGCAGTTCTTC
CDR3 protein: CASSSQRGLAGVNEQFF

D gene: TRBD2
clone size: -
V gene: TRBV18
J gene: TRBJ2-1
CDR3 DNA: TGTGCCAGCTCACCCAGCGGGAGTGATGACAATGAGCAGTTCTTC
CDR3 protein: CASSPSGSDDNEQFF

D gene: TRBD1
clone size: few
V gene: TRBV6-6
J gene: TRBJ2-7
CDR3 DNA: TGTGCCAGCATTAAGAGGACAGGGGCCAGCTACGAGCAGTACTTC
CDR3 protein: CASIKRTGASYEQYF

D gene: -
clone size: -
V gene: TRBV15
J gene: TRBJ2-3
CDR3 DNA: TGTGCCACCAGCAGAGTCGGAACCCCGGATACGCAGTATTTT
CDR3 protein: CATSRVGTPDTQYF

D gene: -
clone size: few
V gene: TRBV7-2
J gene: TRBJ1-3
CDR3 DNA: TGTGCCAGCAGCCCGTTTGAGGGGTCCTCTGGAAACACCATATATTTT
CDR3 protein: CASSPFEGSSGNTIYF

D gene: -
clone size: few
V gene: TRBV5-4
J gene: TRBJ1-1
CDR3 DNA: TGTGCCAGCAGCCCGGATATCTCTGGGGTGAACACTGAAGCTTTCTTT
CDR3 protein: CASSPDISGVNTEAFF

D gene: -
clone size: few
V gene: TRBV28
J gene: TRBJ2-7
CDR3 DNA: TGTGCCAGCAGTGTATCTGCCTACGAGCAGTACTTC
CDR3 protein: CASSVSAYEQYF

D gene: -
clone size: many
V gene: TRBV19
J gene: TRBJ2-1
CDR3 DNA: TGTGCCAGTAGTACAAACTCCTACAATGAGCAGTTCTTC
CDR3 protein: CASSTNSYNEQFF

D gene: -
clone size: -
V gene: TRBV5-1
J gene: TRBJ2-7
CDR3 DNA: TGCGCCAGCAGCTTGTGGGACTCACGTACCTACGAGCAGTACTTC
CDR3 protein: CASSLWDSRTYEQYF

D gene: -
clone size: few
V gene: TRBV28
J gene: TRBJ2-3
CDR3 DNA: TGTGCCAGCAGGCGGGCCCGGGATACGCAGTATTTT
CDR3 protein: CASRRARDTQYF

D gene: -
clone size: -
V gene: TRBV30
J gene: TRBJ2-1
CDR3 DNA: TGTGCCAGAAGGGGGGCAGCCAATGAGCAGTTCTTC
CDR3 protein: CARRGAANEQFF

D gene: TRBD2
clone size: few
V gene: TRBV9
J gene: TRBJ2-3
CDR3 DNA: TGTGCCAGCAGCGTAGAGGGAGGGGCCGTATTCACAGATACGCAGTATTTT
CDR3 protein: CASSVEGGAVFTDTQYF

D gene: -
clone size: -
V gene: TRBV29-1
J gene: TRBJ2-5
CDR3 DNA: TGCAGCGTTGAAGAACAGGGTCAAGAGACCCAGTACTTC
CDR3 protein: CSVEEQGQETQYF

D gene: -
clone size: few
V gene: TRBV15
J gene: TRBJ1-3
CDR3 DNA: TGTGCCACCAGTCGAGGAAACACCATATATTTT
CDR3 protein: CATSRGNTIYF

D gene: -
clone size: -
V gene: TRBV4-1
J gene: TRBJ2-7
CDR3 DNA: TGCGCCAGCAGCCACTATGGCGAGCAGTACTTC
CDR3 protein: CASSHYGEQYF

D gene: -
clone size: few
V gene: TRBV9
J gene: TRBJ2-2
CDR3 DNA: TGTGCCAGCAGCGTAGTTGGCAGCAACACCGGGGAGCTGTTTTTT
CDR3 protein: CASSVVGSNTGELFF

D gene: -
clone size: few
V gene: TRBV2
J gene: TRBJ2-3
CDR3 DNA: TGTGCCAGCAACCCCCGACGCGGGACTAGCACAGATACGCAGTATTTT
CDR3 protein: CASNPRRGTSTDTQYF

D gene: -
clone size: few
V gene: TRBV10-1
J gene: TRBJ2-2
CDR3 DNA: TGCGCCAGCAGTGGATCCGGGGAGCTGTTTTTT
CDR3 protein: CASSGSGELFF

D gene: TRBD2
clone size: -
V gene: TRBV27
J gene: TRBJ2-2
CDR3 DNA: TGTGCCAGCAGTTTGGGTCCGCCTAGCGGGAGTGGCACCGGGGAGCTGTTTTTT
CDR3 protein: CASSLGPPSGSGTGELFF

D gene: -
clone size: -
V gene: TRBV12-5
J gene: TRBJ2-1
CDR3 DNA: TGTGCTAGTGGGTCCGGGAGCTCCTACAATGAGCAGTTCTTC
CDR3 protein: CASGSGSSYNEQFF

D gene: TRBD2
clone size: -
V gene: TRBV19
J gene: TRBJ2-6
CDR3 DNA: TGTGCCAGTATGGTGACGGGAGGAACCTCTGGGGCCAACGTCCTGACTTTC
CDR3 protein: CASMVTGGTSGANVLTF

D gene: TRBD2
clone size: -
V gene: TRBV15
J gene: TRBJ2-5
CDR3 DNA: TGTGCCACCAGCAGAGAGGCCCCCTGGACGGCAGCGGGAGAGGAGACCCAGTACTTC
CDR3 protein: CATSREAPWTAAGEETQYF

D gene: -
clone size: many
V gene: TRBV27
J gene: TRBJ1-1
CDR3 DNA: TGTGCCAGCAGTTTTAACAGGGAGATGAACACTGAAGCTTTCTTT
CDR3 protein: CASSFNREMNTEAFF

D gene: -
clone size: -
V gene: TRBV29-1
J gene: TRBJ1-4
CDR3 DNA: TGCAGCGTTGCGGGGGGAGATGAAAAACTGTTTTTT
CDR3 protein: CSVAGGDEKLFF

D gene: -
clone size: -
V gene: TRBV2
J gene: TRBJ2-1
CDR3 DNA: TGTGCCAGCGGCCCACAGCAGTTCTTC
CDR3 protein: CASGPQQFF

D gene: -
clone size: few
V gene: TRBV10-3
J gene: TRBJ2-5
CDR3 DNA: TGTGCCATCAAGGCCAGGGTGGATTCGGAGACCCAGTACTTC
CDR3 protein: CAIKARVDSETQYF

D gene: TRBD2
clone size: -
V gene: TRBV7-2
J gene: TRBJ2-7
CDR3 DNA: TGTGCCAGCAGCTCCGGGGGGGCTCAATTTTACGAGCAGTACTTC
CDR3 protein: CASSSGGAQFYEQYF

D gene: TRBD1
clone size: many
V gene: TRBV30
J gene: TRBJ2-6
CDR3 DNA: TGTGCCTCGGGCAGGGGGTTTGCCTCTGGGGCCAACGTCCTGACTTTC
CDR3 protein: CASGRGFASGANVLTF